The 32 T cell receptor beta chains reported below all come from one sample, sequenced in a study of beta chain features in type 1 diabetes (dated by TCRdb to 2017 to 2018). The library was generated by the immunoSEQ multiplex PCR assay. All of the isolated RNA was reverse transcribed with the High Capacity cDNA Reverse Transcription Kit, so expressed TCRB transcripts were sequenced. This immuneACCESS table, as held by TCRdb, lists in-frame sequences with V and J called but not all clones. Of the missing ones, under half trace to an unresolved V gene in checked studies; the others have no known cause. Here the sample has fewer than 350,000 clones; under 8.5% occur a single time. Roughly 1% of the sample lies in the top ten. Material: central memory CD4+ T cells from blood. The receptors come from a woman between 18 and 30 years old in good health.

At least ten counts were recorded for this clone. The chain is built from TRBV18 and TRBJ2-1; D is perhaps TRBD1 or TRBD2 (6 bases each). Trimming cost V 2 bases and J 8 bases, with 13 bases left between them. In germline, CDR1 is KGHSH, CDR2 LQKENI. The CDR3 covers 14 residues. The CDR3 DNA is TGTGCCAGCTCACCAAGGGGGGTGATCGATGAGCAGTTCTTC. Translation: CASSPRGVIDEQFF.

V usage is TRBV7-2 and J usage is TRBJ2-7; D is ambiguous. The CDR3 is 11 residues long. Germline V gene data show CDR1 as SGHTA and CDR2 as FQGNSA. The V gene lost 4 bases and the J gene lost 6 bases, with 7 bases spanning the gap. The chain's CDR3 is CASSSYLEQYF. The CDR3 nucleotides are TGTGCCAGCAGCTCTTACCTCGAGCAGTACTTC.

The genes are TRBV7-9 and TRBJ1-3; D perhaps matches TRBD1 (6 bases). The CDR3 extends over 16 amino acids. Trimming took off 6 bases at V and 2 bases at J, with 17 bases between the two ends. CDR1 is SEHNR and CDR2 is FQNEAQ in the germline V gene (reference sequence). DNA for the CDR3: TGTGCCAGCAGTTTGCCGCAGGGGATCGCTGGAAACACCATATATTTT. Encoded protein: CASSLPQGIAGNTIYF.

The DNA for the CDR3 is TGTGCCAGCGTTATCGGGACGGCAAACTATGGCTACACCTTC. This encodes CASVIGTANYGYTF. The chain is built from TRBV28 and TRBJ1-2; D perhaps matches TRBD1 (5 bases). Trimming removed 8 bases at V and 2 bases at J, with 15 bases between. The CDR3 has 14 amino acids. CDR1 MDHEN and CDR2 SYDVKM come from the germline V gene.

This clone was recorded a few times. The J gene is TRBJ2-6, the V gene TRBV11-3; D gene ambiguous. There are 15 residues in the CDR3. The V gene's germline CDR1 is SGHNT and CDR2 YENEEA. With 5 bases removed from V and 2 bases from J, the gap between germline ends came to 10 bases. As DNA, the CDR3 is TGTGCCAGCAGCCCGCCCCTCGCTGGGGCCAACGTCCTGACTTTC. Residues: CASSPPLAGANVLTF.

V gene TRBV28 combines with J gene TRBJ2-3; D is possibly TRBD1 or TRBD2 (5 bases each). Looked up from germline, CDR1 is MDHEN and CDR2 is SYDVKM. Trimming left V 2 bases short and J 1 base short, with 10 bases between. The CDR3 runs to 15 residues. The CDR3 loop is CASSLGGVGTDTQYF. The CDR3 region has the DNA TGTGCCAGCAGTTTAGGGGGAGTTGGCACAGATACGCAGTATTTT.

This clone occurred a few times. The chain uses TRBV2 and TRBJ2-7; no reliable D call. The CDR3 loop spans 13 amino acids. The germline V and J ends were trimmed by 6 bases and 4 bases, with 13 bases remaining between them. Germline CDR1 reads SNHLY; CDR2 reads FYNNEI. As DNA, the CDR3 is TGTGCCAGCAGGCAGGAGCTCCTGTACGAGCAGTACTTC. Amino acids: CASRQELLYEQYF.

This clone was counted a few times. The chain has TRBV4-1 and TRBJ1-3; TRBD1 is a possible D gene (5 bases). Per germline, CDR1 MGHRA and CDR2 YSYEKL. Trimming cost V 0 bases and J 4 bases, with 10 bases left between them. CDR3 length: 15 residues. CDR3 in amino acids: CASSQDTWGGNTIYF. The CDR3 nucleotides read TGCGCCAGCAGCCAAGATACCTGGGGCGGAAACACCATATATTTT.

The chain recombines TRBV5-6 with TRBJ1-3; 7 bases line up with TRBD1. Germline V CDR1 and CDR2: SGHDT, YYEEEE. The CDR3 runs 16 residues. V trimming: 2 bases; J trimming: 0 bases; junction bases outside the gene matches: 5. CDR3 protein: CASSFMTGNSGNTIYF. The DNA of the CDR3 is TGTGCCAGCAGCTTCATGACAGGGAACTCTGGAAACACCATATATTTT.

The CDR3 region is CASSRTVADIQYF. CDR3 bases: TGTGCCAGCAGCAGGACAGTAGCAGACATTCAGTACTTC. The chain couples TRBV7-3 to TRBJ2-4, with a weak D call TRBD1 (6 bases). This CDR3 contains 13 residues. CDR1 and CDR2 from the germline V gene are SGHTA and FQGTGA. Trimming cost V 5 bases and J 8 bases, with 13 bases left between them.

The rearrangement joins TRBV19 to TRBJ2-1, with TRBD1 as a possible D gene (5 bases). Germline V lookup: CDR1 LNHDA, CDR2 SQIVND (reference sequence). V lost 6 bases and J 15 bases, leaving 15 bases between the germline ends. CDR3 length equals 11 residues. The CDR3 here is CASSPGRVRFF. The DNA for the CDR3 is TGTGCCAGTAGCCCTGGCAGGGTAAGGTTCTTC.

The table lists this clone with a few counts. The chain employs TRBV5-1 and TRBJ1-5; 9 bases map to TRBD1. CDR1 is SGHRS and CDR2 is YFSETQ in the germline V gene. CDR3 length: 16 amino acids. The V and J ends lost 0 bases and 4 bases, in that order; junction bases with no gene match: 5. In DNA form, the CDR3 reads TGCGCCAGCAGCTTGGGTCCGGGACAGGGTAATCAGCCCCAGCATTTT. It yields the protein CASSLGPGQGNQPQHF. The variable domain in full, with the rest retrieved from reference TRBV5-1 and TRBJ1-5, is KAGVTQTPRYLIKTRGQQVTLSCSPISGHRSVSWYQQTPGQGLQFLFEYFSETQRNKGNFPGRFSGRQFSNSRSEMNVSTLELGDSALYLCASSLGPGQGNQPQHFGDGTRLSIL.

The chain carries TRBV2 and TRBJ2-1, with unresolved D. V was shortened by 8 bases and J by 5 bases, with 10 bases between the two germline ends. The CDR3 loop spans 12 amino acids. Germline V CDR1 and CDR2: SNHLY, FYNNEI. The CDR3 is CASAVADNEQFF. In DNA, the CDR3 is TGTGCCAGCGCGGTTGCCGACAATGAGCAGTTCTTC.

This clone showed up just a few times. The chain has TRBV18 and TRBJ2-1; D unresolved. Trimming cost V 3 bases and J 0 bases, with 12 bases left between them. Germline V gives CDR1 KGHSH, CDR2 LQKENI. The CDR3 is 16 residues long. CDR3 residues: CASSPGSASSYNEQFF. The CDR3 nucleotides are TGTGCCAGCTCACCGGGGTCGGCGTCCTCCTACAATGAGCAGTTCTTC.

This clone was recorded a few times. The V and J genes are TRBV6-1 and TRBJ2-5; no definite D call. The CDR3 is 12 amino acids. Germline V gene lookup returns CDR1 MNHNS and CDR2 SASEGT. The germline V and J ends were trimmed by 4 bases and 5 bases, with 8 bases remaining between them. The CDR3 protein is CASSGQTETQYF. CDR3 nucleotides: TGTGCCAGCAGTGGACAAACGGAGACCCAGTACTTC.

This clone was counted a few times. The rearrangement links TRBV18 to TRBJ1-1; D not certain. V was shortened by 3 bases and J by 4 bases, with 9 bases between the two germline ends. CDR1 is KGHSH and CDR2 is LQKENI in the germline V gene. The CDR3 is 13 amino acids. CDR3 sequence: CASSPTAFTEAFF. CDR3 DNA: TGTGCCAGCTCACCTACTGCTTTCACTGAAGCTTTCTTT.

This clone has only one observation. The rearrangement joins TRBV14 to TRBJ1-2; D perhaps matches TRBD1 (6 bases). V was shortened by 0 bases and J by 8 bases, with 13 bases between the two germline ends. CDR1 and CDR2 (germline): SGHDN, FVKESK. The CDR3 extends over 14 amino acids. The CDR3 nucleotides read TGTGCCAGCAGCCAAGAATCGAACAGGGCGGGCTACACCTTC. It codes for CASSQESNRAGYTF.

The chain employs TRBV15 and TRBJ1-5; maybe TRBD1 (5 bases). Trimming shortened V by 1 base and J by 0 bases, and 7 bases separated the two germline ends. The germline gives CDR1 LNHNV, CDR2 YYDKDF (reference sequence). The CDR3 is 15 residues long. The CDR3 is CATSRAGYSNQPQHF. The CDR3 DNA is TGTGCCACCAGCAGAGCAGGGTATAGCAATCAGCCCCAGCATTTT. Using reference TRBV15 and TRBJ1-5 for the parts outside the CDR3, the full variable domain is DAMVIQNPRYQVTQFGKPVTLSCSQTLNHNVMYWYQQKSSQAPKLLFHYYDKDFNNEADTPDNFQSRRPNTSFCFLDIRSPGLGDTAMYLCATSRAGYSNQPQHFGDGTRLSIL.

V gene TRBV6-5 combines with J gene TRBJ2-4; D tentatively fits TRBD1 or TRBD2 (7 bases each). Trimming pared 4 bases from V and 1 base from J, leaving 11 bases between. Germline V gene data show CDR1 as MNHEY and CDR2 as SVGAGI. The CDR3 runs 15 residues. As DNA, the CDR3 is TGTGCCAGCAGTTGGGGGGGACAGGCCAAAAACATTCAGTACTTC. It encodes CASSWGGQAKNIQYF.

In its sample, this clone was seen a few times. The V and J genes are TRBV7-2 and TRBJ2-3; unclear D gene. This CDR3 region has 13 residues. V lost 3 bases and J 2 bases, leaving 6 bases between the germline ends. The germline V gene encodes CDR1 SGHTA and CDR2 FQGNSA. In DNA form, the CDR3 reads TGTGCCAGCAGCTTCTCCCCCACAGATACGCAGTATTTT. Translating gives CASSFSPTDTQYF.

This clone showed up just a few times. The V and J genes are TRBV2 and TRBJ1-3, with D unresolved. The V gene's germline CDR1 is SNHLY and CDR2 FYNNEI. This CDR3 is 13 amino acids long. V was trimmed by 8 bases and J by 0 bases, leaving 8 bases between them. The CDR3 here is CASLADSGNTIYF. In nucleotides, the CDR3 is TGTGCCAGCCTGGCGGACTCTGGAAACACCATATATTTT. Full variable domain (missing parts from reference TRBV2 and TRBJ1-3): EPEVTQTPSHQVTQMGQEVILRCVPISNHLYFYWYRQILGQKVEFLVSFYNNEISEKSEIFDDQFSVERPDGSNFTLKIRSTKLEDSAMYFCASLADSGNTIYFGEGSWLTVV.

This clone has only a few counts. The chain joins TRBV15 to TRBJ2-7; D not resolved. Trimming pared 0 bases from V and 2 bases from J, leaving 8 bases between. The CDR3 runs 14 residues. CDR1 and CDR2 from the germline V gene are LNHNV and YYDKDF (reference sequence). CDR3 coding DNA: TGTGCCACCAGCAGAGATCCCCTAGCCTACGAGCAGTACTTC. Amino acids: CATSRDPLAYEQYF.

The chain is built from TRBV6-6 and TRBJ1-5; a possible D gene is TRBD1 (6 bases). V was shortened by 6 bases and J by 2 bases, with 14 bases between the two germline ends. This CDR3 has 15 residues. Germline CDR1 reads MNHNY; CDR2 reads SVGAGI (reference sequence). Here the CDR3 reads CASSLTGMGNQPQHF. DNA of the CDR3: TGTGCCAGCAGCCTTACAGGGATGGGCAATCAGCCCCAGCATTTT.

V is TRBV18 and J is TRBJ2-1; TRBD1 matches at 10 bases. V lost 5 bases to trimming and J lost 4 bases; unmatched junction nucleotides: 5. Germline assignment: CDR1 KGHSH and CDR2 LQKENI. CDR3 length: 15 amino acids. The CDR3 protein is CASSETGGIYNEQFF. DNA of the CDR3: TGTGCCAGCTCAGAGACAGGGGGCATATACAATGAGCAGTTCTTC.

This clone appeared many times. This chain links TRBV28 with TRBJ2-5; D not certain. The CDR3 is 13 amino acids. Germline V CDR1 and CDR2: MDHEN, SYDVKM. The V and J ends lost 10 bases and 2 bases respectively, with 14 bases between them. As DNA, the CDR3 is TGTGCCACCAACCCTCCCGGTCAAGAGACCCAGTACTTC. This translates into CATNPPGQETQYF.

The sample holds one count of this clone. CDR3 region: CAWRATVRGKLFF. The CDR3 coding sequence is TGTGCCTGGAGGGCGACAGTCAGGGGAAAACTGTTTTTT. The V gene is TRBV30, the J gene TRBJ1-4, with D tentatively TRBD1 (6 bases). Germline CDR1 GTSNPN, CDR2 SVGIG (reference sequence). V was pared by 3 bases and J by 10 bases, with 15 bases between. The CDR3 sequence is 13 residues long.

The rearrangement joins TRBV6-5 to TRBJ1-2, with TRBD1 matching 7 bases. Germline V gives CDR1 MNHEY, CDR2 SVGAGI. J lost 4 bases, V lost 8 bases, and 13 bases had no gene match. CDR3 length: 15 residues. Written as DNA, the CDR3 is TGTGCCAGCTGTGTGAGTCAGGGGGTGGCCTATGGCTACACCTTC. This codes for CASCVSQGVAYGYTF.

The table lists this clone with a few counts. The rearrangement joins TRBV9 to TRBJ2-3; tentatively, D is TRBD1 (5 bases). The CDR3 length is 14 residues. The V and J ends lost 0 bases and 4 bases respectively, with 9 bases between them. Germline V gene lookup returns CDR1 SGDLS and CDR2 YYNGEE. In nucleotides, the CDR3 is TGTGCCAGCAGCGTAGACCAGGGTGCAGATACGCAGTATTTT. Translated: CASSVDQGADTQYF.

This clone was detected many times. This chain joins TRBV10-2 and TRBJ1-1; 9 bases are shared with TRBD1. Germline V gene lookup returns CDR1 WSHSY and CDR2 SAAADI. This CDR3 region has 14 residues. After removal of 4 bases from V and 8 bases from J, the junction contained 8 bases not matched to a gene. CDR3 region: CASSVRDRATEAFF. The CDR3 DNA reads TGCGCCAGCAGTGTTCGGGACAGGGCCACCGAAGCTTTCTTT.

Only a few counts were recorded for this clone. The chain carries TRBV6-6 and TRBJ2-3; tentative D call: TRBD2 (7 bases). V lost 4 bases and J 3 bases, leaving 17 bases between the germline ends. Germline CDR1 MNHNY, CDR2 SVGAGI (reference sequence). There are 16 residues in the CDR3. CDR3 bases: TGTGCCAGCAGTTCTCGAAGGGGGGGGGCAACAGATACGCAGTATTTT. Translating gives CASSSRRGGATDTQYF.

Comment on this clone: Other nucleotide sequences in the sample specify the same CDR3. DNA for the CDR3: TGTGCCAGCAGCTTAGCGGGGAGGGGAGAGACCCAGTACTTC. Its translation is CASSLAGRGETQYF. The rearrangement links TRBV7-2 to TRBJ2-5, with TRBD2 identical over 7 bases. The J segment lost 4 bases and the V segment lost 0 bases, leaving 2 bases of the junction unmatched. Germline V CDR1 and CDR2: SGHTA, FQGNSA. The CDR3 contains 14 residues.

This chain links TRBV2 with TRBJ1-5; unclear D gene. Trimming removed 7 bases from V and 0 bases from J, with 7 bases in between. Germline loops: CDR1 SNHLY, CDR2 FYNNEI. CDR3 size: 13 residues. CDR3 protein: CASKQLSNQPQHF. The CDR3 DNA is TGTGCCAGCAAACAGCTTAGCAATCAGCCCCAGCATTTT.